These T cell receptor beta chains were read from a single sample in a study of early stage breast cancer tumors. Clones were sequenced by immunoSEQ multiplex PCR, and TCRdb holds only the in-frame ones, with some missing. The sample has 70,000 or so clones, 80% seen once. Sequenced material: blood. The receptors stem from a person aged 40-50 years with breast cancer. The CDR3 runs from the conserved cysteine through the conserved F or W. A D gene is named only where the DNA matches it firmly. The size of a clone is reported for some rows only, either as once, few or many, or as a class for expanded clones.

length,size,V,D,J,CDR3
15,NA,TRBV11-2,NA,TRBJ1-4,CASSPRTIGYEKLFF
15,NA,TRBV28,TRBD1,TRBJ2-7,CASSVWDRSSYEQYF
13,once,TRBV4-1,NA,TRBJ1-1,CASSHQGRPEAFF
13,NA,TRBV6-5,TRBD1,TRBJ1-1,CATSTGYETEAFF
14,NA,TRBV10-2,TRBD2,TRBJ2-5,CASSESMGGETQYF
14,NA,TRBV28,NA,TRBJ1-2,CASSLLYRDGGYTF
16,NA,TRBV10-3,TRBD2,TRBJ2-1,CAISESAGGHANEQFF
12,NA,TRBV19,NA,TRBJ1-2,CASTIQGYGYTF
14,NA,TRBV28,NA,TRBJ1-5,CASSERRRNQPQHF
16,NA,TRBV5-1,TRBD1,TRBJ1-3,CASSLNRGRAGNTIYF
16,NA,TRBV4-1,NA,TRBJ1-4,CASSQGVQVSNEKLFF
15,NA,TRBV5-6,TRBD1,TRBJ1-5,CASSPNRGISQPQHF
15,few,TRBV29-1,NA,TRBJ2-7,CSAWAGTESSYEQYF
13,NA,TRBV2,NA,TRBJ1-3,CASSGSSGNTIYF
15,NA,TRBV30,NA,TRBJ2-3,CAWSKGLASTDTQYF
13,NA,TRBV19,TRBD1,TRBJ1-5,CASSRQGAQPQHF
15,once,TRBV9,NA,TRBJ2-1,CASSVGGQGKHEQFF
15,NA,TRBV28,NA,TRBJ2-5,CASRGLPNFKETQYF
16,NA,TRBV6-5,TRBD2,TRBJ2-7,CASSYGTSGPHYEQYF
13,once,TRBV6-1,NA,TRBJ2-3,CAGLEISTDTQYF
13,NA,TRBV19,NA,TRBJ1-2,CASDDARNYGYTF
19,NA,TRBV4-1,TRBD2,TRBJ2-1,CASSQGPHVGLAGDDEQFF
16,NA,TRBV7-8,NA,TRBJ1-3,CASSFYWKGPGNTIYF
17,NA,TRBV7-3,NA,TRBJ1-5,CASSSSLRGYSNQPQHF
13,NA,TRBV28,NA,TRBJ1-2,CALQKGTNYGYTF
13,NA,TRBV7-9,NA,TRBJ2-3,CASSLQDTDTQYF
15,NA,TRBV21-1,NA,TRBJ2-7,CASSNFLGQHYEQYF
16,NA,TRBV7-3,NA,TRBJ2-1,CASSLTAGTPYNEQFF
14,NA,TRBV28,TRBD1,TRBJ1-2,CASSLGTGGRGYTF
15,NA,TRBV5-1,NA,TRBJ2-3,CASSSEASEEDTQYF
15,once,TRBV27,NA,TRBJ1-5,CASSLRVGDAQPQHF
15,NA,TRBV11-2,NA,TRBJ2-7,CASSPGRRAFYEQYF
13,NA,TRBV6-1,TRBD1,TRBJ1-1,CASTGGFNTEAFF
16,few,TRBV19,NA,TRBJ2-7,CASSIGAVATRYEQYF
14,NA,TRBV27,NA,TRBJ1-3,CASSLQPSGNTIYF
14,few,TRBV7-9,NA,TRBJ2-7,CASSIWTGRDEQYF
14,NA,TRBV28,TRBD2,TRBJ2-2,CASSLLLAGGELFF
17,NA,TRBV10-2,NA,TRBJ2-1,CASSDSAKTGSYNEQFF
14,NA,TRBV18,NA,TRBJ1-6,CASSPRSDNSPLHF
14,NA,TRBV29-1,TRBD1,TRBJ1-2,CSVDSWTGTDGYTF
14,NA,TRBV30,NA,TRBJ1-4,CAWTAGTSNEKLFF
13,NA,TRBV18,TRBD1,TRBJ2-7,CASSLGQDDEQYF
14,NA,TRBV10-3,TRBD1,TRBJ1-2,CAISESTGAYGYTF
16,NA,TRBV5-6,NA,TRBJ2-6,CASSPDRPSGANVLTF
15,once,TRBV6-1,TRBD1,TRBJ2-5,CATNGGQVDRKTQYF
12,NA,TRBV10-1,NA,TRBJ2-1,CASSDTGNEQFF
16,NA,TRBV28,NA,TRBJ1-3,CASLPEELGSGNTIYF
16,NA,TRBV9,TRBD2,TRBJ2-1,CASRPQEGGRFNEQFF
15,few,TRBV18,NA,TRBJ2-2,CASSWTDGSTGELFF
14,NA,TRBV18,NA,TRBJ2-5,CASSLNDLQETQYF
15,NA,TRBV10-3,TRBD2,TRBJ2-4,CAIGLQSGSGNIQYF
15,NA,TRBV27,TRBD1,TRBJ2-4,CASSTWGQGKNIQYF